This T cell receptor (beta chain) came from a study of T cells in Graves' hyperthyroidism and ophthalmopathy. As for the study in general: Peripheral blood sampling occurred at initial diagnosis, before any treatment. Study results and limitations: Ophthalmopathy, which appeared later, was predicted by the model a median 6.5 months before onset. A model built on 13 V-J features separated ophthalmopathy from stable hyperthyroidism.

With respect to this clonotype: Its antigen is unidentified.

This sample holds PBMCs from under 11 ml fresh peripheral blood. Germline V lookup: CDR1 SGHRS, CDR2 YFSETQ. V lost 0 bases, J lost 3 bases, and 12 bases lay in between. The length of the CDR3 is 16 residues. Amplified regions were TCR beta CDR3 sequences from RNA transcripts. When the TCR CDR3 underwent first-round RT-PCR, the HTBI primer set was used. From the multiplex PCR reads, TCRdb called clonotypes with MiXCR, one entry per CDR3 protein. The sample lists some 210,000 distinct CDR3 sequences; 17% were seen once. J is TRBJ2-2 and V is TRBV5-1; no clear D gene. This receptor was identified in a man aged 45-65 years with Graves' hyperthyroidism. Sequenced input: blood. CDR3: CASSLDILGYTGELFF. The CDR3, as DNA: TGCGCCAGCAGCTTGGATATTTTGGGTTACACCGGGGAGCTGTTTTTT.